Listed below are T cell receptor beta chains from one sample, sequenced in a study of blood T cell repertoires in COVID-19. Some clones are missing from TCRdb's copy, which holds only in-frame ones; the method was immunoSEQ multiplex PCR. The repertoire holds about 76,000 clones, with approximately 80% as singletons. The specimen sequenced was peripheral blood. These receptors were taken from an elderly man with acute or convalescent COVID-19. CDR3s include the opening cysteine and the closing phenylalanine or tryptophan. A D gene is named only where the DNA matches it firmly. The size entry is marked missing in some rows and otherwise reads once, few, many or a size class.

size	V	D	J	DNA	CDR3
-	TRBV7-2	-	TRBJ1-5	TGTGCCAGCAGCTTAGACTGGGGAGTGGGTCAGCCCCAGCATTTT	CASSLDWGVGQPQHF
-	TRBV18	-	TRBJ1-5	TGTGCCAGCTCCCCGGGGAGCATCGAGAGTCAGCCCCAGCATTTT	CASSPGSIESQPQHF
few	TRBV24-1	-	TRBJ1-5	TGTGCCACCAGTGATTCGGGTGGCAATCAGCCCCAGCATTTT	CATSDSGGNQPQHF
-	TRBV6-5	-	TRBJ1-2	TGTGCCAGCAGCCCGATCGAGGATGGCTACACCTTC	CASSPIEDGYTF
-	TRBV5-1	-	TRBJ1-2	TGCGCCAGCAGCCCCCAGGACTTTCATGGCTACACCTTC	CASSPQDFHGYTF
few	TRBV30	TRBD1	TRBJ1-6	TGTGCCTGGAGCCGGGACAGGGGGCGTTCACCCCTCCACTTT	CAWSRDRGRSPLHF
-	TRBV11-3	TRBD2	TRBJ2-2	TGTGCCAGCAGCCCATCCACTAGCGGGAGGGTTGGCGGGGAGCTGTTTTTT	CASSPSTSGRVGGELFF
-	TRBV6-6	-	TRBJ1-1	TGTGCCAGCAGTTACGGACAATCGGACACTGAAGCTTTCTTT	CASSYGQSDTEAFF
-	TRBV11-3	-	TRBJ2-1	TGTGCCAGCAGCTCACAACAGGGGAGGAGCTCCTACAATGAGCAGTTCTTC	CASSSQQGRSSYNEQFF
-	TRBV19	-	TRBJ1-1	TGTGCCAGTTGTATCCCGGGGGGGGGACTCGGGAACTCTGAAGCTTTCTTT	CASCIPGGGLGNSEAFF
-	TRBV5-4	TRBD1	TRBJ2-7	TGTGCCAGCAGCACCGGGACAGGGACCTACGAGCAGTACTTC	CASSTGTGTYEQYF
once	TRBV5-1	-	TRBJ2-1	TGCGCCAGCAGCCCAGGATCCAACAATGAGCAGTTCTTC	CASSPGSNNEQFF
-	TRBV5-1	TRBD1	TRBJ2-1	TGCGCCAGCAGCTTGGCCCCAGGGGGCTCCAATGAGCAGTTCTTC	CASSLAPGGSNEQFF